These 9 T cell receptor beta chains came from one sample sequenced in a study of breast tumors, draining lymph nodes, adjacent tissues (dated by TCRdb to 2015 to 2016). The lymph node samples were taken from the axillary draining lymph nodes of breast cancer patients. Libraries were made using multiplex PCR. Sequencing was performed on an Illumina HiSeq 2000. The public sequencing data were trimmed at Q25 with fastp and processed into clonotypes with MiXCR by TCRdb, which kept only in-frame beta chains. Rows matching on CDR3 protein sequence are summarized as one entry with the most common DNA and genes. This sample gives some 150,000 distinct CDR3 sequences in total; about 34% of them show up just once. Of the sample, more than 3.5% is held by the ten largest clones. The sample was axillary lymph node tissue. The receptors stem from a female donor with breast cancer. Some clones in this sample may be carry-over from other donors' samples.

There are many counts of this clonotype. The CDR3 DNA sequence: TGTGCCAGCTCATCGGACAGAACGGATGGCTACACCTTC. It is translated as CASSSDRTDGYTF. The chain joins TRBV18 to TRBJ1-2; D might be TRBD1 (6 bases). Germline CDR1 is KGHSH and CDR2 is LQKENI. V was pared by 5 bases and J by 6 bases, with 13 bases between. The CDR3 extends over 13 amino acids. Combining the CDR3 with reference TRBV18 and TRBJ1-2 gives the whole variable domain NAGVMQNPRHLVRRRGQEARLRCSPMKGHSHVYWYRQLPEEGLKFMVYLQKENIIDESGMPKERFSAEFPKEGPSILRIQQVVRGDSAAYFCASSSDRTDGYTFGSGTRLTVV.

Details on this clonotype: One base away lies a much larger clone, so this may be a sequencing read error. This chain uses TRBV28 with TRBJ1-5, with D possibly being TRBD1 (5 bases). The germline V gene has CDR1 MDHEN and CDR2 SYDVKM. The CDR3 is 14 amino acids. The CDR3: CASSLTWGNRPQHF. Written as DNA, the CDR3 is TGTGCCAGCAGCCTGACATGGGGCAATCGGCCCCAGCATTTT.

The rearrangement uses TRBV7-9 and TRBJ1-2, with D maybe TRBD1 (6 bases). This CDR3 is 17 amino acids long. Per the germline V gene, CDR1 is SEHNR and CDR2 is FQNEAQ (reference sequence). Trimming removed 3 bases from V and 6 bases from J, with 23 bases in between. CDR3 nucleotides: TGTGCCAGCAGCTTTCCTGATGCGAGGCCGGGGGCAAATGGCTACACCTTC. It yields the protein CASSFPDARPGANGYTF.

This chain joins TRBV28 and TRBJ2-2; the match to TRBD1 covers 8 bases. Germline V gene sequence: CDR1 MDHEN, CDR2 SYDVKM. V shed 8 bases and J 8 bases; nucleotides not matched to a gene: 19. The CDR3 is 17 amino acids. CDR3 in DNA: TGTGCCAGCGATCCTCGGACAGGGTTATCTTTTTCGGGGGAGCTGTTTTTT. It specifies CASDPRTGLSFSGELFF. Full variable domain (missing parts from reference TRBV28 and TRBJ2-2): DVKVTQSSRYLVKRTGEKVFLECVQDMDHENMFWYRQDPGLGLRLIYFSYDVKMKEKGDIPEGYSVSREKKERFSLILESASTNQTSMYLCASDPRTGLSFSGELFFGEGSRLTVL.

This clonotype has more than one count but fewer than ten. This sequence joins TRBV28 and TRBJ2-3, with TRBD2 identical over 9 bases. With V trimmed by 4 bases and J by 0 bases, 2 bases remained unmatched. The CDR3 consists of 15 residues. The V gene's germline CDR1 is MDHEN and CDR2 SYDVKM. The CDR3 protein is CASSSTSGSTDTQYF. The CDR3 coding sequence is TGTGCCAGCAGTTCTACTAGCGGGAGCACAGATACGCAGTATTTT.

This clonotype was counted ten times or more. The rearrangement links TRBV29-1 to TRBJ2-1; D not resolved. Germline CDR1 reads SQVTM; CDR2 reads ANQGSEA. Trimming took off 2 bases at V and 10 bases at J, with 12 bases between the two ends. The CDR3 loop spans 12 amino acids. The CDR3 loop is CSVELALGEQFF. The CDR3, as DNA: TGCAGCGTTGAACTTGCCCTCGGGGAGCAGTTCTTC.

In its sample, this clonotype was seen many times. The chain combines TRBV12-3 or TRBV12-4 with TRBJ2-7; TRBD2 matches at 13 bases. Germline trimming cut 5 bases from V and 2 bases from J; bases unmatched to any gene: 3. The CDR3 length is 15 residues. The CDR3 DNA reads TGTGCCAGCAGTCTAGGACTAGCGGGAGCCTACGAGCAGTACTTC. It yields the protein CASSLGLAGAYEQYF.

As for this clonotype: A much larger clone lies a single base off, so this may be a read error. The chain links TRBV29-1 to TRBJ1-4; the D gene is possibly TRBD1 (5 bases). The CDR3 has 15 residues. Germline V gives CDR1 SQVTM, CDR2 ANQGSEA. The CDR3 loop is CSARGGFATNVKLFF. CDR3 nucleotide sequence: TGCAGCGCCCGGGGGGGATTTGCAACTAATGTAAAACTGTTTTTT.

Ten or more counts support this clonotype. DNA of the CDR3: TGCGCCAGCAGCTTGGGGTACGGGATTAGCAAAAACATTCAGTACTTC. Its translation: CASSLGYGISKNIQYF. The chain recombines TRBV5-1 with TRBJ2-4; D possibly corresponds to TRBD2 (5 bases). Between the trimmed V and J ends, which lost 0 bases and 3 bases, there was a span of 13 bases. The germline CDR1 and CDR2 sequences are SGHRS and YFSETQ. The CDR3 length is 16 residues.